This T cell receptor beta chain comes out of a study of T-cell memory formation after mild COVID-19. Overall study findings and caveats: Contracting CD4+ clones lay largely in CM and EM, with CD8+ ones residing in EMRA.

Germline CDR1 reads MNHEY; CDR2 reads SVGEGT. Between the trimmed V and J ends, which lost 6 bases and 4 bases, there was a span of 15 bases. The CDR3 is 14 residues long. The TCR alpha and TCR beta cDNA libraries, bearing sample barcodes and UMIs, were generated by 5'RACE using constant-segment primers. A single record per CDR3 protein comes from TCRdb applying MiXCR to the 5' RACE reads. Among over 150,000 distinct CDR3 sequences, less than 20% were seen once, and the ten largest hold 3.9%. Comments on this clonotype: Its antigen remains unidentified.

The specimen was PBMCs or a T cell subset sorted from them (not recorded which). The genes are TRBV6-2 or TRBV6-3 and TRBJ1-2; no definite D call. This TCR came from a man aged 18-30 years who had mild COVID-19 (a few samples of this study predate the infection). Cell type and time point are not known. CDR3 sequence reads: CASSLPFGTYGYTF. DNA for the CDR3: TGTGCCAGCAGCCTCCCGTTCGGTACCTATGGCTACACCTTC.